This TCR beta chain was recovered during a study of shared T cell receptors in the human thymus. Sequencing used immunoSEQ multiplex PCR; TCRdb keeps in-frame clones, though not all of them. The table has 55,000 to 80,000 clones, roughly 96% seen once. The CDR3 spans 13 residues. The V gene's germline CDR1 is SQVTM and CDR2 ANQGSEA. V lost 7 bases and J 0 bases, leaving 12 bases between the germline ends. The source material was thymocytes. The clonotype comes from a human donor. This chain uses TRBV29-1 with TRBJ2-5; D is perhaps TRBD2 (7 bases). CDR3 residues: CSGGGSYQETQYF. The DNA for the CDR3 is TGCAGCGGGGGGGGCAGCTACCAAGAGACCCAGTACTTC.